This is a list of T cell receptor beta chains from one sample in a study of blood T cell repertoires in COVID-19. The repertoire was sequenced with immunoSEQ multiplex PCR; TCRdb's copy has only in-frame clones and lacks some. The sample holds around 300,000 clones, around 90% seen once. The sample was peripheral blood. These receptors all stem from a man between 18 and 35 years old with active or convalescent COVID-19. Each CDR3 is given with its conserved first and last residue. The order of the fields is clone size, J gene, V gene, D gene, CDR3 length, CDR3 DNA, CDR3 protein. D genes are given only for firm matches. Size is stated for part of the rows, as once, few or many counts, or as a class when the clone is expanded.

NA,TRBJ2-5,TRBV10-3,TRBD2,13,TGTGCCATCGCGGGGGATACGGAAGAGACCCAGTACTTC,CAIAGDTEETQYF
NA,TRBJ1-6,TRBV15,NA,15,TGTGCCACCAGCAGATGGGGGGAGTCCAATTCACCCCTCCACTTT,CATSRWGESNSPLHF
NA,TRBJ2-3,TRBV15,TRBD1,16,TGTGCCACCAGCAGAGCTGACAGGGTGATCACAGATACGCAGTATTTT,CATSRADRVITDTQYF
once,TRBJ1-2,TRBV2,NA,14,TGTGCCAGCAGTGAATACAGGGTGGGCTATGGCTACACCTTC,CASSEYRVGYGYTF
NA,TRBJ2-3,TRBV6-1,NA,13,TGTGCCAGCAGTGAAGGGACAGCAGATACGCAGTATTTT,CASSEGTADTQYF
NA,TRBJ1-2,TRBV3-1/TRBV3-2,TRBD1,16,TGTGCCAGCAGCCAAGAGTTCCTAGACAGGGACTATGGCTACACCTTC,CASSQEFLDRDYGYTF
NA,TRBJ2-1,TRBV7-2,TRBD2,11,TGTGCCAGCAGTCTAGCGGGGGTCGAGTTCTTC,CASSLAGVEFF
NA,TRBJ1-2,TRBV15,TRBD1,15,TGTGCCACCAGCAGAGCCCAGGGGGCGATCCATGGCTACACCTTC,CATSRAQGAIHGYTF
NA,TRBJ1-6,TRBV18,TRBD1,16,TGTGCCAGCTCACTTACCGGGACAGGGGAAAATTCACCCCTCCACTTT,CASSLTGTGENSPLHF
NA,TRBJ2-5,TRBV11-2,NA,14,TGTGCCAGCAGCTTCCAGGCGAGCGGAGAGACCCAGTACTTC,CASSFQASGETQYF
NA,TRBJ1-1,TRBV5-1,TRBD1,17,TGCGCCAGCAGCTTGTATTCACAGGGGGCTTGGAACACTGAAGCTTTCTTT,CASSLYSQGAWNTEAFF
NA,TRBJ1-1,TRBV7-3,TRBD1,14,TGTGCCAGCAGCCTGCAGGGGGGGAACACTGAAGCTTTCTTT,CASSLQGGNTEAFF
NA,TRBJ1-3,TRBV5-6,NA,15,TGTGCCAGCAGCTCGGGACTGATCTCTGGAAACACCATATATTTT,CASSSGLISGNTIYF
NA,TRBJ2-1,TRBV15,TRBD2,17,TGTGCCACCAGCAGAGGTATGGGTAGCGGGGGGGCAAAAGAGCAGTTCTTC,CATSRGMGSGGAKEQFF
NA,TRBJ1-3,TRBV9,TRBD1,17,TGTGCCAGCAGCGTAGGCTCCGGGACAGGGGCTGGAAACACCATATATTTT,CASSVGSGTGAGNTIYF
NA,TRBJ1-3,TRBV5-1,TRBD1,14,TGCGCCAGCAGCCCGACAGGGGGCCTGAACACCATATATTTT,CASSPTGGLNTIYF
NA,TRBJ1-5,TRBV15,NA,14,TGTGCCACCAGCAGTTTGAGACAGAATCAGCCCCAGCATTTT,CATSSLRQNQPQHF
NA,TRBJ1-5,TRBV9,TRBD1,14,TGTGCCAGCAGCGCCGGGACAGGTAATCAGCCCCAGCATTTT,CASSAGTGNQPQHF
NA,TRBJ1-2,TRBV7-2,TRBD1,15,TGTGCCAGCAGCCCTCCGGACAGGGGACGGTATGGCTACACCTTC,CASSPPDRGRYGYTF
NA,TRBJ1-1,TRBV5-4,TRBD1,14,TGTGCCACTGATAACAGGGGGCCGAACACTGAAGCTTTCTTT,CATDNRGPNTEAFF
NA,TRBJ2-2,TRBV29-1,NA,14,TGCAGCGTTGAATCCAGGGAGGACACCGGGGAGCTGTTTTTT,CSVESREDTGELFF
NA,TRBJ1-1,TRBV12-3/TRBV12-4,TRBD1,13,TGTGCCAGCAGTCTCGGACAGGGTACTAAAGCTTTCTTT,CASSLGQGTKAFF
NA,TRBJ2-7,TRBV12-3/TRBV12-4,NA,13,TGTGCCAGCAGTTTCGGGGTCCCCTACGAGCAGTACTTC,CASSFGVPYEQYF
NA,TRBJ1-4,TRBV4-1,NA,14,TGCGCCAGCAGCCAAACCAGAGGTGGAGAAAAACTGTTTTTT,CASSQTRGGEKLFF
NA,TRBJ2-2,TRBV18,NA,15,TGTGCCAGCTCACCATTAGCGGCCAACACCGGGGAGCTGTTTTTT,CASSPLAANTGELFF
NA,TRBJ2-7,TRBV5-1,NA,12,TGCGCCAGCAGCTTGGCCGCCGGCGAGCAGTACTTC,CASSLAAGEQYF
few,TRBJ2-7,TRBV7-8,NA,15,TGTGCCAGCAGCTTACGGCCGGGAGCCCCCTACGAGCAGTACTTC,CASSLRPGAPYEQYF
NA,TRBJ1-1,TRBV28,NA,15,TGTGCCAGCAGTTTAACTACAGGGTTAGTGACTGAAGCTTTCTTT,CASSLTTGLVTEAFF
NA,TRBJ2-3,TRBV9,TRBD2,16,TGTGCCAGCAGCCATTATAGCGGGGGGGCCGGAGATACGCAGTATTTT,CASSHYSGGAGDTQYF
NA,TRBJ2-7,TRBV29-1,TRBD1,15,TGCAGCGTTGAAGAAGGACAGGGTTCGAGATACGAGCAGTACTTC,CSVEEGQGSRYEQYF
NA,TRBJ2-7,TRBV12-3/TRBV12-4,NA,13,TGTGCCAGCGCTCCCGGTGAATCCTACGAGCAGTACTTC,CASAPGESYEQYF
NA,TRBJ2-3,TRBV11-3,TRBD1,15,TGTGCCAGCAGCCGCAGACAGGGGAGCACAGATACGCAGTATTTT,CASSRRQGSTDTQYF
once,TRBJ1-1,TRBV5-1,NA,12,TGCGCCAGCAGCTTGGAGTCGGGGGAAGCTTTCTTT,CASSLESGEAFF
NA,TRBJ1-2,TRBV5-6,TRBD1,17,TGTGCCAGCAGCCCGACACCTGCAAGAGACAGGGGGGATGGCTACACCTTC,CASSPTPARDRGDGYTF
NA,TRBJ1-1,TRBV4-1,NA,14,TGCGCCAGCAGCCAAGAGGTCAGGGGCCCTGAAGCTTTCTTT,CASSQEVRGPEAFF
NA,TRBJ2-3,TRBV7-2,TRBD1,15,TGTGCCAGCAGCTTAGCAGGGGGCCCCAGGGCTACGCAGTATTTT,CASSLAGGPRATQYF
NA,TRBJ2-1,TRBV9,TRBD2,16,TGTGCCAGCAGCATAGGACTAGCTCACCTCGGGGATGAGCAGTTCTTC,CASSIGLAHLGDEQFF